The text below deals with one T cell receptor (beta chain). Its antigen remains unidentified. Produced via immunoSEQ multiplex PCR; TCRdb's table is partial and in-frame only. The sample lists about 60,000 clones; roughly 85% were seen once. This CDR3 is 15 amino acids long. From germline, CDR1 is MDHEN and CDR2 SYDVKM. Trimming left V 3 bases short and J 6 bases short, with 15 bases between. This entry belongs to a study of T cell responses to AZD1222 COVID-19 vaccine. Study findings and constraints: Possibly, clonal diversity was underestimated; donors were largely white British and included more females. Spike-wide vaccine-associated CD4 TCRs dominated at 160-218 and 743-854.

Here the sequenced sample was peripheral blood, taken on day 0 of MenACWY control vaccination. The V gene is TRBV28, the J gene TRBJ1-5; weak D call: TRBD1 (5 bases). This clonotype originated in an adult in good health. DNA of the CDR3: TGTGCCAGCAGTTTCCCCCACGGGGCGGGTCAGCCCCAGCATTTT. Translation gives CASSFPHGAGQPQHF.